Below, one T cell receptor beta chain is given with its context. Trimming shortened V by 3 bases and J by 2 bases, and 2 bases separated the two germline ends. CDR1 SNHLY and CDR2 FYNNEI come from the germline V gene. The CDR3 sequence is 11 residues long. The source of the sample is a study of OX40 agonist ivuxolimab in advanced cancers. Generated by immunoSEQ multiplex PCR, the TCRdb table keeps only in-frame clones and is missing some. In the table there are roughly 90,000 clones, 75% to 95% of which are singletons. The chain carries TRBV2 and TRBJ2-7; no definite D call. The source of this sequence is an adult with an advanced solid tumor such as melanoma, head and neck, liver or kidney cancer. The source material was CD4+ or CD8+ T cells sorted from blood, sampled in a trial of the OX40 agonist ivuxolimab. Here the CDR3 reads CASSDPYEQYF. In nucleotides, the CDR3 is TGTGCCAGCAGTGACCCCTACGAGCAGTACTTC. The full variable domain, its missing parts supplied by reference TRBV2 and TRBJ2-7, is EPEVTQTPSHQVTQMGQEVILRCVPISNHLYFYWYRQILGQKVEFLVSFYNNEISEKSEIFDDQFSVERPDGSNFTLKIRSTKLEDSAMYFCASSDPYEQYFGPGTRLTVT.